This T cell receptor beta chain was profiled in a study of graft-versus-host responses after intestinal transplantation. Study background: Tacrolimus and steroids were given for around 3 years to all recipients after anti-thymocyte globulin induction.

Study-wide results and limits: Detection of GvH clones occurred in recipient marrow, and some had their first appearance in ileum or blood. High graft-versus-host to host-versus-graft T cell clonal ratios marked allografts of patients with graft-donor macrochimerism. Peak circulating GvH clone levels were associated with early post-transplant HvG declines.

Profiling relied on immunoSEQ multiplex PCR, and the TCRdb table lists in-frame clones only, not all of them. The sample shows over 45,000 clones, roughly 90% of them seen only once. Regarding this clone: What it recognizes is unknown.

Material: unstimulated CD4+ T cells sorted from spleen or lymph node cells, obtained before transplant. This clonotype was obtained from a human donor who was the organ donor for an intestinal transplant.

In nucleotides, the CDR3 is TGTGCCAGCAGCTTGAAGCGGGAGGGCCGGATAGCCAATGAGCAGTTCTTC. This encodes CASSLKREGRIANEQFF. The genes are TRBV7-2 and TRBJ2-1; 10 nucleotides agree with TRBD2. The germline V gene has CDR1 SGHTA and CDR2 FQGNSA. V gave up 3 bases and J gave up 6 bases; unmatched junction bases: 11. The CDR3 runs 17 residues. The full variable domain, with the rest looked up from reference TRBV7-2 and TRBJ2-1, is GAGVSQSPSNKVTEKGKDVELRCDPISGHTALYWYRQSLGQGLEFLIYFQGNSAPDKSGLPSDRFSAERTGGSVSTLTIQRTQQEDSAVYLCASSLKREGRIANEQFFGPGTRLTVL.